This is a list of T cell receptor beta chains from one sample in a study of CD8+ T cells in alopecia areata. Repertoires were generated with immunoSEQ multiplex PCR, while TCRdb's copy carries only in-frame clones and drops some. The repertoire holds approximately 180,000 clones, about 60% seen once, with roughly 14% in the top ten. The sequenced sample was CD4+ T cells sorted from blood, obtained at week 0. These receptors were taken from a human donor with alopecia areata. Each CDR3 is given with its conserved first and last residue. The D gene is left open where the match is weak. Clone sizes are given selectively: once, few, many, or a class where the clone is expanded.

TGTGCCAGCAGTGAATCCGGGACGGCCACCGGGACCCAGTACTTC,CASSESGTATGTQYF,TRBV25-1,TRBJ2-5,.,.
TGTGCCTGGAGTGTAGGGGGGACAGGGCTCGATGAGCAGTTCTTC,CAWSVGGTGLDEQFF,TRBV30,TRBJ2-1,TRBD1,.
TGTGCCAGCAGCATGGGACAGGGATATATCACCTTC,CASSMGQGYITF,TRBV6-4,TRBJ1-2,TRBD1,.
TGTGCCAGTAGTATGGGACAGGGCGGTGGCTACACCTTC,CASSMGQGGGYTF,TRBV19,TRBJ1-2,TRBD1,.
TGTGCCAGCAGCTTGGGGACTAGGCGCTCGGATGAGCAGTTCTTC,CASSLGTRRSDEQFF,TRBV5-4,TRBJ2-1,TRBD2,.
TGTGCCTGGAGTCGGTCAGGGGTTTGGGAAAAACTGTTTTTT,CAWSRSGVWEKLFF,TRBV30,TRBJ1-4,.,.
TGTGCCATCAGTGTGGGAGCCGGGATGAACACTGAAGCTTTCTTT,CAISVGAGMNTEAFF,TRBV10-3,TRBJ1-1,.,.
TGCGCCAGCAGCCAAGGGGGTCCCTACGGCTACACCTTC,CASSQGGPYGYTF,TRBV4-1,TRBJ1-2,.,few
TGTGCCAGCCTTGAGTGGGGTTACGAGCAGTACTTC,CASLEWGYEQYF,TRBV6-1,TRBJ2-7,.,.
TGTGCCAGCAGCAGGGGTAGCAATCAGCCCCAGCATTTT,CASSRGSNQPQHF,TRBV5-4,TRBJ1-5,.,.
TGTGCCTGGAGTGCGGGACTAGCGGAGACCCAGTACTTC,CAWSAGLAETQYF,TRBV30,TRBJ2-5,TRBD2,.
TGTGCCAGCAGTGAAGCCCACAGGCAAAGTCGGGGGTACTTC,CASSEAHRQSRGYF,TRBV6-1,TRBJ2-5,.,.
TGCAGCGTTCTGATCGGATATTCACAGGGGGCGAAGGGGTATCCGTCAGATACGCAGTATTTT,CSVLIGYSQGAKGYPSDTQYF,TRBV29-1,TRBJ2-3,TRBD1,.
TGTGCCAGCAGTGTGATGGAGACCCAGTACTTC,CASSVMETQYF,TRBV2,TRBJ2-5,.,few
TGTGCCAGCAGTGAACGGGACAGCTACGAGCAGTACTTC,CASSERDSYEQYF,TRBV2,TRBJ2-7,TRBD1,.
TGTGCCTGGAGTGTACCCGGACTAGCGGGCCTATACCTGTTCTTC,CAWSVPGLAGLYLFF,TRBV30,TRBJ2-1,TRBD2,.
TGTGCCAGCACGATCGGGACAGGAAACACCATATATTTT,CASTIGTGNTIYF,TRBV25-1,TRBJ1-3,.,.
TGTGCCACCAGCAGAGCAGGGAGAGCGTCGTACGAGCAGTACTTC,CATSRAGRASYEQYF,TRBV15,TRBJ2-7,.,.
TGCAGCGTCAACACCCCCAGGGAGTACAATGAGCAGTTCTTC,CSVNTPREYNEQFF,TRBV29-1,TRBJ2-1,.,.
TGTGCCAGCAGCCATCTCTACGAGCAGTACTTC,CASSHLYEQYF,TRBV28,TRBJ2-7,.,.
TGTGCCAGCAGTCGAGGACTAGCGATGACAGATACGCAGTATTTT,CASSRGLAMTDTQYF,TRBV6-5,TRBJ2-3,TRBD2,once
TGTGCCAGCAGCCCCCGCCCAGGGTGGAGAGGGACCCAGTACTTC,CASSPRPGWRGTQYF,TRBV7-3,TRBJ2-5,.,few